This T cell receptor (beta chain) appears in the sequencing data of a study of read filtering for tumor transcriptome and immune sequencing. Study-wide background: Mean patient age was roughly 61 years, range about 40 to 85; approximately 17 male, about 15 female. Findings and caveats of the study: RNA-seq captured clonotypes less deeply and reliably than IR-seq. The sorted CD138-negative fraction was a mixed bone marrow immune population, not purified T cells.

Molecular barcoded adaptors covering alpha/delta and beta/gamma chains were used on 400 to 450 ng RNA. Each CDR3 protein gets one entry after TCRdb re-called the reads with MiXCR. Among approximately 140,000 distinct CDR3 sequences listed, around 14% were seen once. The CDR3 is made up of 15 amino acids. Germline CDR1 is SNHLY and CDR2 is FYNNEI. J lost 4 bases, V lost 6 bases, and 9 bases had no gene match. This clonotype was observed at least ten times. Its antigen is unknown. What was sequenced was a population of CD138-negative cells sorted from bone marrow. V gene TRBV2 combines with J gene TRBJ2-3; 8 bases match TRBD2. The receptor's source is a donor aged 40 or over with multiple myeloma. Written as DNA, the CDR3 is TGTGCCAGCAGCCAGGAGCGGGAGAGGGCAGATACGCAGTATTTT. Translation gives CASSQERERADTQYF.